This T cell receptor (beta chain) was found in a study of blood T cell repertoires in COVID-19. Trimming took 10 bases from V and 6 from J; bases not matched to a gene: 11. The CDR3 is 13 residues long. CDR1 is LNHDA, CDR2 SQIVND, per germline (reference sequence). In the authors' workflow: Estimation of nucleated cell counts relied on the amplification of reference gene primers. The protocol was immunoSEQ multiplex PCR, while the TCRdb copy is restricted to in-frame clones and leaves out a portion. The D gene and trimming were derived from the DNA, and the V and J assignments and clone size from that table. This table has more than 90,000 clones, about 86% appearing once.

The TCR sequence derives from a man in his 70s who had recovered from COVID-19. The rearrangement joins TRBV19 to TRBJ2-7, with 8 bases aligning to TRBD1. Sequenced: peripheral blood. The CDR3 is CATEGDRSTEQYF. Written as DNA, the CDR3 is TGTGCCACCGAGGGGGACAGGTCCACCGAGCAGTACTTC.